These 22 T cell receptor beta chains were all obtained from the same sample, sequenced in a study of blood T cell repertoires in COVID-19. Libraries were prepared by immunoSEQ multiplex PCR; TCRdb keeps only in-frame clonotypes and omits some of them. The sample consists of 99,000 or so clones, 80% to 90% of them appearing once. The specimen was peripheral blood. The receptors come from a man aged 55 to 70 with acute or convalescent COVID-19.

The rearrangement joins TRBV12-3 or TRBV12-4 to TRBJ1-5; D is undetermined. CDR3 length: 13 residues. Trimming removed 5 bases at V and 5 bases at J, with 10 bases between. The chain's CDR3 is CASSELNDQPQHF. For the CDR3, the DNA is TGTGCCAGCAGTGAACTAAACGATCAGCCCCAGCATTTT.

V usage is TRBV14 and J usage is TRBJ2-1, with TRBD2 as a possible D gene (6 bases). Per the germline V gene, CDR1 is SGHDN and CDR2 is FVKESK. This CDR3 is built from 16 residues. V gave up 3 bases and J gave up 5 bases, with 17 bases separating them. The CDR3 protein is CASSHPPEGFNNEQFF. The CDR3 DNA sequence: TGTGCCAGCAGCCACCCTCCGGAGGGCTTTAACAATGAGCAGTTCTTC.

This sequence joins TRBV5-8 and TRBJ2-3; 9 nucleotides align to TRBD2. The J segment lost 8 bases and the V segment lost 4 bases, leaving 11 bases of the junction unmatched. The CDR3 is made up of 15 amino acids. Germline V CDR1 and CDR2: SGHTS, YDEGEE. In nucleotides, the CDR3 is TGTGCCAGCAGCACCGAGCGGGGGGCAAAGGGTACGCAGTATTTT. Translated, it gives CASSTERGAKGTQYF.

This chain connects TRBV5-1 to TRBJ1-6; no definite D call. The V gene's germline CDR1 is SGHRS and CDR2 YFSETQ. The CDR3 sequence is 13 residues long. V shed 2 bases and J shed 7 bases, with 7 bases lying between them. CDR3 loop: CASSLDGNSPLHF. DNA for the CDR3: TGCGCCAGCAGCTTAGACGGGAATTCACCCCTCCACTTT.

The chain carries TRBV6-2 or TRBV6-3 and TRBJ2-5; 13 nucleotides line up with TRBD2. The CDR3 sequence is 17 residues long. Losses at the gene ends were 2 bases for V and 4 bases for J; bases not matched to a gene: 7. Looked up from germline, CDR1 is MNHEY and CDR2 is SVGEGT. The CDR3 reads CASSYRTSGRAGETQYF. CDR3 nucleotide sequence: TGTGCCAGCAGTTACCGTACTAGCGGGAGGGCCGGAGAGACCCAGTACTTC.

This clone was seen repeatedly, ten times or more. The chain links TRBV3-1 (or the pseudogene TRBV3-2) to TRBJ2-1; D gene uncertain. Germline CDR1 reads LGHDT; CDR2 reads YNNKEL (reference sequence). V gave up 7 bases and J gave up 5 bases, with 6 bases separating them. This CDR3 contains 11 residues. The CDR3 reads CASTLNNEQFF. The CDR3 coding sequence is TGTGCCAGCACCCTAAACAATGAGCAGTTCTTC.

The chain uses TRBV4-2 and TRBJ2-1; D call uncertain. The V end lost 2 bases, the J end lost 1 base, and 6 bases lay between the germline ends. The CDR3 is 14 amino acids. Germline V lookup: CDR1 LGHNA, CDR2 YNFKEQ. CDR3 coding DNA: TGTGCCAGCAGCCAACTACCGTCCTACAATGAGCAGTTCTTC. Its translation is CASSQLPSYNEQFF.

This clone was observed a few times. In DNA, the CDR3 is TGTGCCAGCAGTTTTGTTCTAGCGGGAGTCGAGCAGTACTTC. It specifies CASSFVLAGVEQYF. This chain uses TRBV28 with TRBJ2-7; the match to TRBD2 covers 10 bases. CDR1 and CDR2 (germline): MDHEN, SYDVKM. The CDR3 spans 14 residues. V shed 3 bases and J 6 bases; nucleotides not matched to a gene: 5.

The CDR3 DNA reads as TGTGCCATCAGTGATTACACGAACACTGAAGCTTTCTTT. Translation: CAISDYTNTEAFF. This rearrangement joins TRBV10-3 to TRBJ1-1; D call uncertain. The germline V gene encodes CDR1 ENHRY and CDR2 SYGVKD. V was trimmed by 3 bases and J by 1 base, leaving 6 bases between them. The CDR3 is 13 amino acids.

This sequence joins TRBV5-1 and TRBJ2-7; maybe TRBD1 (6 bases). This CDR3 comprises 15 residues. V gave up 0 bases and J gave up 5 bases, with 15 bases separating them. Germline lookup yields CDR1 SGHRS and CDR2 YFSETQ. The CDR3 sequence is CASSLEGRGYDEQYF. The CDR3 DNA follows: TGCGCCAGCAGCTTGGAGGGCAGGGGCTACGACGAGCAGTACTTC.

The J gene is TRBJ2-1, the V gene TRBV19; TRBD2 matches 10 bases. CDR1 is LNHDA and CDR2 is SQIVND in the germline V gene (reference sequence). The CDR3 loop spans 17 amino acids. After removal of 2 bases from V and 3 bases from J, the junction contained 7 bases not matched to a gene. CDR3 sequence: CASSIHPGTSDYNEQFF. In DNA, the CDR3 is TGTGCCAGTAGTATACATCCCGGGACTAGCGACTACAATGAGCAGTTCTTC.

This rearrangement joins TRBV20-1 to TRBJ1-2; D not certain. The CDR3 loop spans 12 amino acids. Germline assignment: CDR1 DFQATT and CDR2 SNEGSKA (reference sequence). The V end lost 3 bases, the J end lost 4 bases, and 9 bases lay between the germline ends. The CDR3 nucleotides are TGCAGTGCTAGTCTGGGCAGCTATGGCTACACCTTC. Its protein is CSASLGSYGYTF.

The rearrangement joins TRBV5-1 to TRBJ1-1, with D uncertain. CDR1 is SGHRS, CDR2 YFSETQ, per germline. V was pared by 4 bases and J by 1 base, with 11 bases between. The CDR3 covers 14 residues. In DNA form, the CDR3 reads TGCGCCAGCAGCGTATCAGGCGAGAACACTGAAGCTTTCTTT. The encoded protein is CASSVSGENTEAFF.

The chain carries TRBV6-5 and TRBJ1-5, with 8 bases lining up with TRBD1. There are 14 residues in the CDR3. In germline, CDR1 is MNHEY, CDR2 SVGAGI. V dropped 6 bases and J dropped 7; count of bases not matched to a gene: 8. In DNA, the CDR3 is TGTGCCAGCAGGCGGACAGGGAGTGGGCAGCCCCAGCATTTT. Encoded protein: CASRRTGSGQPQHF.

This rearrangement joins TRBV2 to TRBJ1-2; 9 nucleotides match TRBD1. J was trimmed by 8 bases and V by 6 bases; bases with no gene match: 10. Germline V gene data show CDR1 as SNHLY and CDR2 as FYNNEI. The CDR3 loop spans 14 amino acids. The CDR3 reads CASRDQGTGRGYTF. CDR3 sequence (DNA): TGTGCCAGCAGAGACCAGGGGACAGGGAGAGGCTACACCTTC.

The chain is built from TRBV4-2 and TRBJ2-1; TRBD1 is a possible D gene (6 bases). The V end was cut by 3 bases, the J end by 0 bases, with 9 bases between. Germline V CDR1 and CDR2: LGHNA, YNFKEQ. The CDR3 is made up of 15 amino acids. The CDR3 nucleotides read TGTGCCAGCAGCCAGTACAGGGTCTCCTACAATGAGCAGTTCTTC. This codes for CASSQYRVSYNEQFF.

V gene TRBV6-5 combines with J gene TRBJ2-1, with 7 bases identical to TRBD2. Germline CDR1 reads MNHEY; CDR2 reads SVGAGI. This CDR3 contains 15 residues. J lost 2 bases, V lost 8 bases, and 9 bases had no gene match. The CDR3 loop reads CASCRLAVTYNEQFF. The CDR3 DNA reads as TGTGCCAGCTGCCGTCTAGCGGTTACCTACAATGAGCAGTTCTTC.

The chain combines TRBV19 with TRBJ1-6, with D unresolved. The CDR3 covers 16 residues. Per the germline V gene, CDR1 is LNHDA and CDR2 is SQIVND (reference sequence). Trimming took 0 bases from V and 10 from J, leaving 16 bases between them. CDR3 loop: CASSIDQVPRGSPLHF. In nucleotides, the CDR3 is TGTGCCAGTAGTATAGATCAGGTCCCAAGAGGGTCACCCCTCCACTTT.

This sequence joins TRBV7-8 and TRBJ2-3; 10 nucleotides align to TRBD1. The trim removed 3 bases at V and 6 bases at J, leaving 6 bases unmatched. This CDR3 region has 15 residues. CDR1 SGHVS and CDR2 FQNEAQ come from the germline V gene. CDR3 nucleotides: TGTGCCAGCAGCTTTCTGGACAGGGGGGCCGATACGCAGTATTTT. Protein: CASSFLDRGADTQYF.

This clone was found a few times. This sequence joins TRBV2 and TRBJ1-1; unclear D gene. Trimming left V 0 bases short and J 5 bases short, with 13 bases between. This CDR3 has 15 residues. Germline values: CDR1 SNHLY, CDR2 FYNNEI. The DNA of the CDR3 is TGTGCCAGCAGTGAAGCTCGAGGGATGGGAACTGAAGCTTTCTTT. It is translated as CASSEARGMGTEAFF.

This CDR3 is CASSLAAGPNQPQHF. The CDR3 nucleotides read TGTGCCAGCAGCTTAGCAGCAGGGCCCAATCAGCCCCAGCATTTT. The rearrangement joins TRBV7-2 to TRBJ1-5, with D maybe TRBD1 (5 bases). CDR3 length equals 15 residues. Trimming took off 0 bases at V and 3 bases at J, with 9 bases between the two ends. CDR1 SGHTA and CDR2 FQGNSA come from the germline V gene.

The chain joins TRBV6-2 or TRBV6-3 to TRBJ1-1; D uncertain. V was clipped by 6 bases and J by 1 base, with 9 bases between them. CDR3 length: 13 residues. In germline, CDR1 is MNHEY, CDR2 SVGEGT. CDR3 nucleotides: TGTGCCAGCAGCCTCCAGGAGAACACTGAAGCTTTCTTT. Translation: CASSLQENTEAFF.